Listed below are T cell receptor beta chains from one sample, sequenced in a study of shared clonotypes between healthy human individuals. Data came from immunoSEQ multiplex PCR; TCRdb stores just in-frame clones and leaves some out. The table lists 550,000 to 800,000 clones, around 91% of them singletons, with 34% in the top ten. Sequencing was performed on memory CD8+ T cells from PBMCs. Receptor source: a man in his late teens or twenties in good health. Some clones in this sample may be carry-over from other donors' samples. Both conserved end residues are part of each CDR3. The order of the fields is V gene, J gene, CDR3 protein.

v_gene: TRBV5-1; j_gene: TRBJ1-1; CDR3aa: CASSLGVGQGTNTEAFF
v_gene: TRBV16; j_gene: TRBJ1-1; CDR3aa: CASSQSGAGGSEAFF
v_gene: TRBV5-1; j_gene: TRBJ1-1; CDR3aa: CASSSTGTGVGTEAFF
v_gene: TRBV29-1; j_gene: TRBJ2-5; CDR3aa: CSVVGLADQETQYF
v_gene: TRBV7-9; j_gene: TRBJ1-1; CDR3aa: CASSYPRDREGGRNTEAFF
v_gene: TRBV13; j_gene: TRBJ2-3; CDR3aa: CASSLRELTDTQYF
v_gene: TRBV10-3; j_gene: TRBJ2-3; CDR3aa: CAIRLGLAGVGDTQYF
v_gene: TRBV5-1; j_gene: TRBJ2-7; CDR3aa: CASSSGTGLDEQYF
v_gene: TRBV7-9; j_gene: TRBJ1-1; CDR3aa: CASSSFAVGFDTEAFF
v_gene: TRBV7-9; j_gene: TRBJ1-2; CDR3aa: CASSTEDLF
v_gene: TRBV7-9; j_gene: TRBJ2-2; CDR3aa: CASSLGLAANTGELFF
v_gene: TRBV27; j_gene: TRBJ2-7; CDR3aa: CASSPRGAPDEQYF
v_gene: TRBV4-1; j_gene: TRBJ2-1; CDR3aa: CASSQDAGGSYNEQFF
v_gene: TRBV11-1; j_gene: TRBJ2-1; CDR3aa: CASRVRGLATSSYNEQFF